The rows below give T cell receptor beta chains drawn from one sample of a study of identical twins. TCRdb processed the 5' RACE reads anew with MiXCR; each CDR3 protein has one entry. This table holds some 760,000 distinct CDR3 sequences, approximately 18% found once. Another study also made use of these data, one on T cells expressing NK-cell markers.

Sequencing was done on a sample of PBMCs. The receptors come from a woman in her late teens or twenties in good health. CDR3s include the opening cysteine and the closing phenylalanine or tryptophan. D genes are given only for firm matches. Clone sizes are given selectively: once, few, many, or a class where the clone is expanded.

CDR3 DNA: TGTGCCAGCAGCCCCCGATGGAATGAGCCCCAGCATTTT; CDR3 protein: CASSPRWNEPQHF; D gene: NA; V gene: TRBV7-2; J gene: TRBJ1-5; clone size: few
CDR3 DNA: TGTGCCAGCAGCTCCCCCACCGGGACTAAGGAAGGCAATGAGCAGTTCTTC; CDR3 protein: CASSSPTGTKEGNEQFF; D gene: TRBD2; V gene: TRBV5-5; J gene: TRBJ2-1; clone size: NA
CDR3 DNA: TGCAGTGCTCAAGTTCCCGGGACAGGGGGCGGCCAGTACTTC; CDR3 protein: CSAQVPGTGGGQYF; D gene: TRBD1; V gene: TRBV20-1; J gene: TRBJ2-5; clone size: NA
CDR3 DNA: TGCGCCAGCCGACCGACTAGCCTCAATGAGCAGTTCTTC; CDR3 protein: CASRPTSLNEQFF; D gene: TRBD2; V gene: TRBV5-1; J gene: TRBJ2-1; clone size: NA
CDR3 DNA: TGTGCCAGCTCGAGCGGGGCTCCCTACGAGCAGTACTTC; CDR3 protein: CASSSGAPYEQYF; D gene: TRBD2; V gene: TRBV12-3/TRBV12-4; J gene: TRBJ2-7; clone size: NA
CDR3 DNA: TGTGCCAGCAGTTTGACAGAGGGCATGAACACTGAAGCTTTCTTT; CDR3 protein: CASSLTEGMNTEAFF; D gene: NA; V gene: TRBV5-4; J gene: TRBJ1-1; clone size: NA
CDR3 DNA: TGCAGCGTTGAACTAGCGGGAGTAGGAGAGACCCAGTACTTC; CDR3 protein: CSVELAGVGETQYF; D gene: TRBD2; V gene: TRBV29-1; J gene: TRBJ2-5; clone size: few
CDR3 DNA: TGTGCCAGCAGCCAACGGGTCTGGAACACTGAAGCTTTCTTT; CDR3 protein: CASSQRVWNTEAFF; D gene: NA; V gene: TRBV3-1; J gene: TRBJ1-1; clone size: few
CDR3 DNA: TGTGCCAGCAGTCAAGCGGGAGGCTCCTACAATGAGCAGTTCTTC; CDR3 protein: CASSQAGGSYNEQFF; D gene: TRBD2; V gene: TRBV12-3/TRBV12-4; J gene: TRBJ2-1; clone size: many
CDR3 DNA: TGTGCCAGCAGCGTAGTTGATTGGGGTATCGGGGCCAACGTCCTGACTTTC; CDR3 protein: CASSVVDWGIGANVLTF; D gene: NA; V gene: TRBV9; J gene: TRBJ2-6; clone size: NA
CDR3 DNA: TGTGCCAGCAGTTTAAGTGGCATGCCTACCCAGTACTTC; CDR3 protein: CASSLSGMPTQYF; D gene: NA; V gene: TRBV12-3/TRBV12-4; J gene: TRBJ2-5; clone size: few
CDR3 DNA: TGCAGTGCTAGAGGACGGGGCGGGGGGGCTTCTCGCTCTGGCACAGATACGCAGTATTTT; CDR3 protein: CSARGRGGGASRSGTDTQYF; D gene: TRBD2; V gene: TRBV20-1; J gene: TRBJ2-3; clone size: few
CDR3 DNA: TGCGCCAGCAGCTTTTCAGGGAGGACTGAAGCTTTCTTT; CDR3 protein: CASSFSGRTEAFF; D gene: NA; V gene: TRBV5-1; J gene: TRBJ1-1; clone size: once
CDR3 DNA: TGTGCCAGCCAGGGGCAGGCGAACACTGAAGCTTTCTTT; CDR3 protein: CASQGQANTEAFF; D gene: NA; V gene: TRBV7-2; J gene: TRBJ1-1; clone size: NA
CDR3 DNA: TGTGCCAGCGCCACTAGCGGGGGAGCGTACCAAGAGACCCAGTACTTC; CDR3 protein: CASATSGGAYQETQYF; D gene: TRBD2; V gene: TRBV6-2/TRBV6-3; J gene: TRBJ2-5; clone size: few
CDR3 DNA: TGCAGTGCTAGAGATCGTTACGGAGTCTACCAAGAGACCCAGTACTTC; CDR3 protein: CSARDRYGVYQETQYF; D gene: NA; V gene: TRBV20-1; J gene: TRBJ2-5; clone size: NA
CDR3 DNA: TGCAGTGCCCCCATGCCGGACAGGACCTACAATGAGCAGTTCTTC; CDR3 protein: CSAPMPDRTYNEQFF; D gene: TRBD1; V gene: TRBV20-1; J gene: TRBJ2-1; clone size: few
CDR3 DNA: TGTGCCAGCAGTTACTCTGGAGTGACAGATACGCAGTATTTT; CDR3 protein: CASSYSGVTDTQYF; D gene: NA; V gene: TRBV6-5; J gene: TRBJ2-3; clone size: few
CDR3 DNA: TGCGCCAGCAGCTCCGGACTGAGCTCCTACGAGCAGTACTTC; CDR3 protein: CASSSGLSSYEQYF; D gene: NA; V gene: TRBV5-1; J gene: TRBJ2-7; clone size: few
CDR3 DNA: TGCAGCGTAGAGGGACAGGCTTCCTACGAGCAGTACTTC; CDR3 protein: CSVEGQASYEQYF; D gene: TRBD1; V gene: TRBV29-1; J gene: TRBJ2-7; clone size: NA
CDR3 DNA: TGCGCCAGTACCTTAGGAGGGGTAAATGAGCAGTTCTTC; CDR3 protein: CASTLGGVNEQFF; D gene: NA; V gene: TRBV10-2; J gene: TRBJ2-1; clone size: few
CDR3 DNA: TGTGCCAGCAGCTTGACTTGGGTGGAGGATACGCAGTATTTT; CDR3 protein: CASSLTWVEDTQYF; D gene: NA; V gene: TRBV7-2; J gene: TRBJ2-3; clone size: once
CDR3 DNA: TGTGCCAGCAGCAAAGGGACAGGGTGGAGAGAGACCCAGTACTTC; CDR3 protein: CASSKGTGWRETQYF; D gene: TRBD1; V gene: TRBV5-6; J gene: TRBJ2-5; clone size: NA
CDR3 DNA: TGTGCCAGCAGTGGTGATGTCGAGCGGGGGAGCACAGATACGCAGTATTTT; CDR3 protein: CASSGDVERGSTDTQYF; D gene: TRBD2; V gene: TRBV6-1; J gene: TRBJ2-3; clone size: few
CDR3 DNA: TGTGCCATCAGTCATGGACAGGGGGCATACGAGCAGTACTTC; CDR3 protein: CAISHGQGAYEQYF; D gene: TRBD1; V gene: TRBV10-3; J gene: TRBJ2-7; clone size: NA
CDR3 DNA: TGCAGCGCTACCAGCCTGGAGCGTATCAACTATGGCTACACCTTC; CDR3 protein: CSATSLERINYGYTF; D gene: NA; V gene: TRBV29-1; J gene: TRBJ1-2; clone size: NA
CDR3 DNA: TGTGCCAGCAGTGACTCAGGGTCCCTATACAATGAGCAGTTCTTC; CDR3 protein: CASSDSGSLYNEQFF; D gene: NA; V gene: TRBV2; J gene: TRBJ2-1; clone size: once
CDR3 DNA: TGCGCCAGCAGCCAACGACCAGCGGGAGGGCCGATTTATGAGCAGTTCTTC; CDR3 protein: CASSQRPAGGPIYEQFF; D gene: TRBD2; V gene: TRBV5-1; J gene: TRBJ2-1; clone size: NA
CDR3 DNA: TGTGCCAGCAGCTTACCCCCCACAGGAGAAGACCACCAAGAGACCCAGTACTTC; CDR3 protein: CASSLPPTGEDHQETQYF; D gene: NA; V gene: TRBV11-1; J gene: TRBJ2-5; clone size: NA
CDR3 DNA: TGTGCCAGTCGGGGGGCGGCGGGAATCCGGGAGACCCAGTACTTC; CDR3 protein: CASRGAAGIRETQYF; D gene: NA; V gene: TRBV27; J gene: TRBJ2-5; clone size: few
CDR3 DNA: TGTGCCAGCAGCTTAAAATCCTACGAGCAGTACTTC; CDR3 protein: CASSLKSYEQYF; D gene: NA; V gene: TRBV7-2; J gene: TRBJ2-7; clone size: few
CDR3 DNA: TGTGCCAGCAGTTACAACGGCGGCCGGTACAATGAGCAGTTCTTC; CDR3 protein: CASSYNGGRYNEQFF; D gene: NA; V gene: TRBV6-5; J gene: TRBJ2-1; clone size: NA
CDR3 DNA: TGCAGTGTGGGGGGGGGGGCCACAGATACGCAGTATTTT; CDR3 protein: CSVGGGATDTQYF; D gene: NA; V gene: TRBV20-1; J gene: TRBJ2-3; clone size: few
CDR3 DNA: TGTGCCAGCAGCTTATTGGTTTCGACTAACGAGCAGTACTTC; CDR3 protein: CASSLLVSTNEQYF; D gene: NA; V gene: TRBV7-2; J gene: TRBJ2-7; clone size: NA
CDR3 DNA: TGTGCCAGCAGTTTACTTGCAGGGGACTATGGCTACACCTTC; CDR3 protein: CASSLLAGDYGYTF; D gene: NA; V gene: TRBV12-3/TRBV12-4; J gene: TRBJ1-2; clone size: NA
CDR3 DNA: TGTGCCAGCAGTTTAAAGCCGGGCCATGGCAATCAGCCCCAGCATTTT; CDR3 protein: CASSLKPGHGNQPQHF; D gene: NA; V gene: TRBV27; J gene: TRBJ1-5; clone size: many
CDR3 DNA: TGTGCCACCAGTCGGGGAAGGGATGGGGGTGAGCAGTTCTTC; CDR3 protein: CATSRGRDGGEQFF; D gene: NA; V gene: TRBV15; J gene: TRBJ2-1; clone size: NA
CDR3 DNA: TGTGCCAGCAGTCTCACGGGGGGCTACCTCTACGAGCAGTACTTC; CDR3 protein: CASSLTGGYLYEQYF; D gene: NA; V gene: TRBV27; J gene: TRBJ2-7; clone size: many
CDR3 DNA: TGCGCCAGCAGCTTGGAGGTAGCGGTTGGCAATGAGCAGTTCTTC; CDR3 protein: CASSLEVAVGNEQFF; D gene: NA; V gene: TRBV5-1; J gene: TRBJ2-1; clone size: many
CDR3 DNA: TGCGCCAGTGAAGCGGGGGCCTACACCGGGGAGCTGTTTTTT; CDR3 protein: CASEAGAYTGELFF; D gene: TRBD2; V gene: TRBV5-1; J gene: TRBJ2-2; clone size: NA
CDR3 DNA: TGTGCCAGCAGTTACCTAAAGACCCAGTACTTC; CDR3 protein: CASSYLKTQYF; D gene: NA; V gene: TRBV6-5; J gene: TRBJ2-5; clone size: few